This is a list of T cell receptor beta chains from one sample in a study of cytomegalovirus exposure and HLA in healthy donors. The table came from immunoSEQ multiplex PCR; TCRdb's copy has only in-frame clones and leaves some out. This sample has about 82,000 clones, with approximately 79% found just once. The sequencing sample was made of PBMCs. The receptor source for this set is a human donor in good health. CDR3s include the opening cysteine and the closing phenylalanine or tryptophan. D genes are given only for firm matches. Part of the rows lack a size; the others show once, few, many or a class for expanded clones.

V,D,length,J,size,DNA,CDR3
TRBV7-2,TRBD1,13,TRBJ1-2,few,TGTGCCAGCAGCCCTGGGACAGGCTATGGCTACACCTTC,CASSPGTGYGYTF
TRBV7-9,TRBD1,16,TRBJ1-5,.,TGTGCCAGCAGCTTAGGAACAGGGGGCGCAGGACAGCCCCAGCATTTT,CASSLGTGGAGQPQHF
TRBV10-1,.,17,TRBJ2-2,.,TGCGCCAGTCCCGCCCCACAGGGGGGGATCGGCACCGGGGAGCTGTTTTTT,CASPAPQGGIGTGELFF
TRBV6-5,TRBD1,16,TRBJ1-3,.,TGTGCCAGCAGTTACTCGTTCAGGGGGACTGGAAACACCATATATTTT,CASSYSFRGTGNTIYF
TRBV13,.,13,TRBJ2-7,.,TGTGCCAGCAGCTTAGCGGAGAACTACGAGCAGTACTTC,CASSLAENYEQYF
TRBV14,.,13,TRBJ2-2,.,TGTGCCAGCAGCCTAAGGGGGACCGGGGAGCTGTTTTTT,CASSLRGTGELFF
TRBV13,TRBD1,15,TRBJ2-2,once,TGTGCCAGCAGCGGGGGACAGGGGATCACCGGGGAGCTGTTTTTT,CASSGGQGITGELFF
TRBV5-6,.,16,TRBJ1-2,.,TGTGCCAGCAGCACGGGTGGGGGGGGCATCGTTTGTGGCTACACCTTC,CASSTGGGGIVCGYTF
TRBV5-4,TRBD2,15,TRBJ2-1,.,TGTGCCAGCAGGAGAGCGGGGGGAGGCTACAATGAGCAGTTCTTC,CASRRAGGGYNEQFF
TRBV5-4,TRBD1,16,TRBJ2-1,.,TGTGCCAGCAGCTCGAGGGGGACAGTAGGATACAATGAGCAGTTCTTC,CASSSRGTVGYNEQFF
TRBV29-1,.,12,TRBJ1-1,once,TGCACTTCGACGGGGATGGGAACTGAAGCTTTCTTT,CTSTGMGTEAFF
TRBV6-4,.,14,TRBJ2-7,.,TGTGCCAGCAGTGTGGGGCTGGGAAACTACGAGCAGTACTTC,CASSVGLGNYEQYF
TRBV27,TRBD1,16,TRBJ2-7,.,TGTGCCAGCAGTTTATTCCCTGGACAGGTTCGAAACGAGCAGTACTTC,CASSLFPGQVRNEQYF
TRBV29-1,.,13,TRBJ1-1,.,TGCAGCGTTGAAGATAGACGCGGGACTGAAGCTTTCTTT,CSVEDRRGTEAFF
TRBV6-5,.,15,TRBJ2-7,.,TGTGCCAGCAGGGTCTACCTCCCCACCCCGGGTCAGCAGTACTTC,CASRVYLPTPGQQYF
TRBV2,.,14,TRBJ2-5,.,TGTGCCAGCAGTGTGCGGCTAGCCAGAGAGACCCAGTACTTC,CASSVRLARETQYF
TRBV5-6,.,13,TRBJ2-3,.,TGTGCCAGCAGCTTGAAGTCGGCAGATACGCAGTATTTT,CASSLKSADTQYF
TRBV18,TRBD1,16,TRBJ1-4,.,TGTGCCAGCTCACCGTCTAACAGGGGAACTAATGAAAAACTGTTTTTT,CASSPSNRGTNEKLFF
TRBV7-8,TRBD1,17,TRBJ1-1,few,TGTGCCAGCAGTGGGACAGTTGGGGGGACGATGAACACTGAAGCTTTCTTT,CASSGTVGGTMNTEAFF
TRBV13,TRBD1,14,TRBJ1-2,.,TGTGCCAGCACCGCGACAGGGAACGACTATGGCTACCCCTTC,CASTATGNDYGYPF
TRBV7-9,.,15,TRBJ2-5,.,TGTGCCAGCAGCTTAGTTGGGGGCTCCCAAGAGACCCAGTACTTC,CASSLVGGSQETQYF
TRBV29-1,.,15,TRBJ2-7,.,TGCAGCGTTGAAGGGCGCGGGGACAGAGCCTACGAGCAGTACTTC,CSVEGRGDRAYEQYF
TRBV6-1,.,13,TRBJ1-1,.,TGTGCCAGCAGCCTGGGACATAGAGCTGAAGCTTTCTTT,CASSLGHRAEAFF
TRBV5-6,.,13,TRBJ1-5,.,TGTGCCAGCAGTCTAGGGGTAGGGCAGCCCCAGCATTTT,CASSLGVGQPQHF
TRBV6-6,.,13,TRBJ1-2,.,TGTGCCAGCAGTTACGAGGGAAGCAGTGGCTACACCTTC,CASSYEGSSGYTF
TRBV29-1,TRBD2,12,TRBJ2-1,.,TGCAGCGTTAGTAGCGGGTACAATGAGCAGTTCTTC,CSVSSGYNEQFF
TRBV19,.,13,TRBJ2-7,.,TGTGCCAGTAGTACAGGGCCCTCCTACGAGCAGTACTTC,CASSTGPSYEQYF
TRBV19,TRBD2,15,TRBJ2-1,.,TGTGCCAGTAGTAGGGGACTAGCGGGTTACAATGAGCAGTTCTTC,CASSRGLAGYNEQFF
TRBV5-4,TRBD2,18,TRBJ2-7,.,TGTGCCAGCAGCTTGCGATTGTCAGTAGCGGGGGGGCGGTACGAGCAGTACTTC,CASSLRLSVAGGRYEQYF
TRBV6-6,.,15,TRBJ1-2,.,TGTGCCAGCAGTTACGGAGAGGGGGCTAACTATGGCTACACCTTC,CASSYGEGANYGYTF
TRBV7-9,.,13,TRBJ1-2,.,TGTGCCAGCAGCCCGGGTCAAAACTATGGCTACACCTTC,CASSPGQNYGYTF